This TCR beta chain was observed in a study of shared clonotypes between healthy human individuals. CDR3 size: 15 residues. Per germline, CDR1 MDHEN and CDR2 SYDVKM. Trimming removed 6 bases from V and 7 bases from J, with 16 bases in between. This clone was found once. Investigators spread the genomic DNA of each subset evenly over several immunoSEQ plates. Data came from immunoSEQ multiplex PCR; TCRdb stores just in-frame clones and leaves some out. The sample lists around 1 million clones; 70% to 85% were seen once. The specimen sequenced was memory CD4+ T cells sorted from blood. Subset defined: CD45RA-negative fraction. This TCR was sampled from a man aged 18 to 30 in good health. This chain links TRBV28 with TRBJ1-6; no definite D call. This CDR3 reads CASRPSEGRNSPLHF. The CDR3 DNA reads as TGTGCCAGCAGACCCTCGGAGGGAAGGAATTCACCCCTCCACTTT. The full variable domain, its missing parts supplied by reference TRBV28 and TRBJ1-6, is DVKVTQSSRYLVKRTGEKVFLECVQDMDHENMFWYRQDPGLGLRLIYFSYDVKMKEKGDIPEGYSVSREKKERFSLILESASTNQTSMYLCASRPSEGRNSPLHFGNGTRLTVT.